These 27 T cell receptor beta chains were all obtained from the same sample, sequenced in a study of beta chain features in type 1 diabetes. Of the isolated RNA, all was reverse transcribed, and so the sequenced material was expressed TCRB transcripts. Profiled with immunoSEQ multiplex PCR; TCRdb holds only in-frame clones, not every one. The data hold fewer than 900,000 clones, with 15% to 20% observed a single time. The sample was naive CD4+ T cells from blood. The receptors here all came from a woman aged 18 to 35 in good health.

This clone came up a few times. The chain combines TRBV7-3 with TRBJ2-1; TRBD2 might be the D (6 bases). The V end lost 3 bases, the J end lost 2 bases, and 11 bases lay between the germline ends. Germline CDR1 and CDR2: SGHTA and FQGTGA. The CDR3 is made up of 15 amino acids. DNA of the CDR3: TGTGCCAGCAGCTTTCGGGCGGGAACCTACAATGAGCAGTTCTTC. This encodes CASSFRAGTYNEQFF.

The V gene is TRBV19, the J gene TRBJ2-7; 9 nucleotides agree with TRBD1. From germline, CDR1 is LNHDA and CDR2 SQIVND (reference sequence). This CDR3 has 15 amino acids. Losses at the gene ends were 6 bases for V and 4 bases for J; bases not matched to a gene: 10. CDR3 sequence: CASRWTGEARYEQYF. DNA for the CDR3: TGTGCCAGTAGATGGACAGGGGAGGCGAGGTACGAGCAGTACTTC.

This clone was observed a few times. This sequence joins TRBV28 and TRBJ2-7; 8 bases align to TRBD1. The germline V gene has CDR1 MDHEN and CDR2 SYDVKM. The CDR3 loop spans 17 amino acids. V lost 6 bases and J lost 12; bases outside the gene matches: 25. The chain's CDR3 is CASSHYYEGQGAFRRYF. DNA for the CDR3: TGTGCCAGCAGCCACTATTACGAAGGACAGGGAGCCTTCAGAAGGTACTTC.

The rearrangement links TRBV6-6 to TRBJ1-2; D is perhaps TRBD1 (5 bases). Germline CDR1 is MNHNY and CDR2 is SVGAGI (reference sequence). V was cut by 5 bases and J by 7 bases, with 11 bases left in between. CDR3 size: 12 residues. CDR3: CASSKPGPGYTF. As DNA, the CDR3 is TGTGCCAGCAGTAAACCAGGGCCTGGCTACACCTTC.

This clone showed up just a few times. The chain couples TRBV18 to TRBJ2-7; D might be TRBD1 (6 bases). V lost 4 bases and J lost 5, with 15 bases in between. CDR3 size: 14 residues. The V gene's germline CDR1 is KGHSH and CDR2 LQKENI. The CDR3 DNA is TGTGCCAGCTCACTGGGGGCAGGTGGCAACGAGCAGTACTTC. It yields the protein CASSLGAGGNEQYF. Filled out from reference TRBV18 and TRBJ2-7, the complete variable domain reads NAGVMQNPRHLVRRRGQEARLRCSPMKGHSHVYWYRQLPEEGLKFMVYLQKENIIDESGMPKERFSAEFPKEGPSILRIQQVVRGDSAAYFCASSLGAGGNEQYFGPGTRLTVT.

As regards this clone: The same CDR3 can be traced to other DNA sequences in this sample. The chain couples TRBV11-3 to TRBJ2-1; no reliable D call. The length of the CDR3 is 15 residues. CDR1 and CDR2 from the germline V gene are SGHNT and YENEEA. The V end lost 3 bases, the J end lost 0 bases, and 9 bases lay between the germline ends. CDR3 sequence (DNA): TGTGCCAGCAGCTTGGGGTCTAGCTCCTACAATGAGCAGTTCTTC. Amino acid sequence: CASSLGSSSYNEQFF.

This chain's CDR3 is CASSPTTGGRETQYF. The CDR3, as DNA: TGTGCCAGCAGCCCCACAACAGGGGGAAGGGAGACCCAGTACTTC. The gene calls are TRBV6-5 and TRBJ2-5; TRBD1 agrees at 8 bases. Per the germline V gene, CDR1 is MNHEY and CDR2 is SVGAGI. The CDR3 sequence is 15 residues long. J lost 5 bases, V lost 6 bases, and 11 bases had no gene match.

In this sample, this clone turned up a few times. The rearrangement links TRBV4-3 to TRBJ2-6; D assignment may be TRBD1 or TRBD2 (5 bases each). The CDR3 has 17 amino acids. V was shortened by 3 bases and J by 1 base, with 13 bases between the two germline ends. Germline V gene data show CDR1 as LGHNA and CDR2 as YSLEER. The CDR3 loop reads CASSQWGTESGANVLTF. CDR3 nucleotides: TGCGCCAGCAGCCAGTGGGGGACGGAATCTGGGGCCAACGTCCTGACTTTC.

This clone appeared a few times. The gene calls are TRBV4-3 and TRBJ1-2; 8 nucleotides match TRBD1. This CDR3 is 16 amino acids long. CDR1 and CDR2 from the germline V gene are LGHNA and YSLEER. V shed 0 bases, J shed 5 bases, and the junction held 8 bases outside the gene matches. CDR3 amino acids: CASSQEWAGGHYGYTF. The CDR3 DNA reads as TGCGCCAGCAGCCAAGAATGGGCAGGGGGCCATTATGGCTACACCTTC.

The CDR3 DNA reads as TGTGCCAGCAGCTTAGTGAGCGGGAGGGCCCACGAGCAGTACTTC. The encoded protein is CASSLVSGRAHEQYF. V usage is TRBV11-2 and J usage is TRBJ2-7; 10 nucleotides match TRBD2. The CDR3 has 15 residues. Germline CDR1 reads SGHAT; CDR2 reads FQNNGV. V shed 1 base and J 5 bases; nucleotides not matched to a gene: 5.

This clone was seen more than once but under ten times. The chain combines TRBV2 with TRBJ2-7; 10 bases are a match to TRBD1. The germline V gene has CDR1 SNHLY and CDR2 FYNNEI. V dropped 3 bases and J dropped 4; count of bases not matched to a gene: 15. The CDR3 has 18 amino acids. The CDR3: CASSEGTGVQRALYEQYF. CDR3 in DNA: TGTGCCAGCAGTGAGGGGACAGGGGTCCAGCGGGCTCTATACGAGCAGTACTTC.

The chain couples TRBV28 to TRBJ2-7, with 7 bases that match TRBD1. The CDR3 is made up of 16 amino acids. V dropped 2 bases and J dropped 2; count of bases not matched to a gene: 9. Germline lookup yields CDR1 MDHEN and CDR2 SYDVKM. CDR3 sequence: CASSLARTGEAYEQYF. The DNA for the CDR3 is TGTGCCAGCAGTTTAGCGAGGACAGGTGAAGCCTACGAGCAGTACTTC.

The CDR3 spells CAIGGGNEQFF. The CDR3 DNA sequence: TGTGCCATCGGGGGAGGGAATGAGCAGTTCTTC. The J gene is TRBJ2-1, the V gene TRBV10-3; TRBD2 aligns across 7 bases. J gave up 7 bases and V 8 bases, and 2 bases lay outside the gene matches. The germline V gene encodes CDR1 ENHRY and CDR2 SYGVKD. The CDR3 has 11 amino acids.

The rearrangement joins TRBV5-1 to TRBJ2-7; 11 bases agree with TRBD2. Germline trimming cut 1 base from V and 0 bases from J; bases unmatched to any gene: 3. Germline loops: CDR1 SGHRS, CDR2 YFSETQ. The CDR3 length is 16 residues. The CDR3 spells CASSLLAGGLSYEQYF. The CDR3 coding sequence is TGCGCCAGCAGCTTGCTAGCGGGAGGCCTCTCCTACGAGCAGTACTTC.

The rearrangement joins TRBV28 to TRBJ2-1; TRBD2 aligns across 7 bases. The CDR3 extends over 17 amino acids. Germline lookup yields CDR1 MDHEN and CDR2 SYDVKM. Trimming cost V 6 bases and J 2 bases; bases outside gene matches: 13. DNA of the CDR3: TGTGCCAGCAGGCCCACTCCTGGGCTAGCGGCCTACAATGAGCAGTTCTTC. Translating gives CASRPTPGLAAYNEQFF.

J is TRBJ2-6 and V is TRBV25-1, with D hard to call. CDR1 and CDR2 from the germline V gene are MGHDK and SYGVNS. This CDR3 contains 17 residues. V was trimmed by 3 bases and J by 0 bases, leaving 12 bases between them. CDR3: CASSDPLRVSGANVLTF. The CDR3 DNA reads as TGTGCCAGCAGTGACCCCCTCCGGGTCTCTGGGGCCAACGTCCTGACTTTC.

This clone was seen a few times. The rearrangement uses TRBV4-2 and TRBJ2-1; weak D call: TRBD2 (6 bases). The CDR3 has 15 amino acids. From germline, CDR1 is LGHNA and CDR2 YNFKEQ. V lost 0 bases and J lost 8, with 14 bases in between. The CDR3 loop reads CASSQDRWGTDEQFF. In DNA form, the CDR3 reads TGTGCCAGCAGCCAAGATCGGTGGGGGACTGATGAGCAGTTCTTC.

The chain employs TRBV5-1 and TRBJ2-1; 11 bases fit TRBD2. This CDR3 is 16 amino acids long. Germline loops: CDR1 SGHRS, CDR2 YFSETQ. V lost 0 bases and J lost 7; bases outside the gene matches: 6. As DNA, the CDR3 is TGCGCCAGCAGCTTGGCTAAAACTAGCGGGAGTAATGAGCAGTTCTTC. Translation: CASSLAKTSGSNEQFF.

The chain links TRBV9 to TRBJ2-7; possibly TRBD1 for D (6 bases). In germline, CDR1 is SGDLS, CDR2 YYNGEE. CDR3 length: 16 residues. The V end was cut by 1 base, the J end by 4 bases, with 18 bases between. The CDR3 is CASSVPRTGQTYEQYF. The CDR3 DNA follows: TGTGCCAGCAGCGTACCCAGGACGGGACAAACGTACGAGCAGTACTTC.

This sequence joins TRBV10-3 and TRBJ2-7; TRBD2 matches 14 bases. Germline V lookup: CDR1 ENHRY, CDR2 SYGVKD. There are 16 residues in the CDR3. The J segment lost 4 bases and the V segment lost 4 bases, leaving 6 bases of the junction unmatched. CDR3 amino acids: CAISGGLAGVGYEQYF. The CDR3 DNA is TGTGCCATCAGTGGGGGACTAGCGGGAGTGGGGTACGAGCAGTACTTC.

Notes on this clone: The sample carries other DNA sequences with the same CDR3. CDR3: CASSLTDLNEQFF. The CDR3 DNA follows: TGTGCCAGCAGCTTAACGGACCTCAATGAGCAGTTCTTC. The gene calls are TRBV7-9 and TRBJ2-1; D gene unclear. Germline loops: CDR1 SEHNR, CDR2 FQNEAQ (reference sequence). Trimming pared 2 bases from V and 6 bases from J, leaving 8 bases between. The CDR3 contains 13 residues.

This chain connects TRBV7-9 to TRBJ2-1; D remains ambiguous. Germline CDR1 SEHNR, CDR2 FQNEAQ (reference sequence). The CDR3 length is 12 residues. The V and J ends lost 2 bases and 6 bases respectively, with 5 bases between them. The CDR3 reads CASSLMSNEQFF. As DNA, the CDR3 is TGTGCCAGCAGCTTAATGTCCAATGAGCAGTTCTTC.

The V call is TRBV5-6, the J call TRBJ1-1; 9 nucleotides agree with TRBD1. Germline CDR1 SGHDT, CDR2 YYEEEE. CDR3 length: 18 amino acids. V was clipped by 4 bases and J by 2 bases; unmatched bases: 15. CDR3 nucleotides: TGTGCCAGCAGCCCAAGGACAGGGGCGAGGTCAACCAACACTGAAGCTTTCTTT. Translation gives CASSPRTGARSTNTEAFF.

The CDR3 region is CASSQGSGSGSDTQYF. The CDR3 DNA sequence: TGTGCCAGCAGCCAGGGGAGCGGGAGTGGGTCAGATACGCAGTATTTT. The V and J genes are TRBV9 and TRBJ2-3, with 8 bases fitting TRBD2. Germline assignment: CDR1 SGDLS and CDR2 YYNGEE. V was clipped by 4 bases and J by 4 bases; unmatched bases: 11. The CDR3 spans 16 residues.

This clone came up a few times. This rearrangement joins TRBV9 to TRBJ2-2; no definite D call. V dropped 7 bases and J dropped 2 bases, with 12 bases sitting between them. There are 14 residues in the CDR3. CDR1 is SGDLS and CDR2 is YYNGEE in the germline V gene. Written as DNA, the CDR3 is TGTGCCAGCTCTTTGAGGTTTAACACCGGGGAGCTGTTTTTT. It is translated as CASSLRFNTGELFF.

This chain connects TRBV7-9 to TRBJ1-3; D remains ambiguous. The CDR3 is 16 amino acids. CDR1 is SEHNR, CDR2 FQNEAQ, per germline (reference sequence). Trimming cost V 5 bases and J 1 base, with 15 bases left between them. The CDR3 loop reads CASSVVTDGSGNTIYF. In DNA, the CDR3 is TGTGCCAGCAGCGTAGTGACCGATGGATCTGGAAACACCATATATTTT.

The chain links TRBV29-1 to TRBJ1-1; possibly TRBD1 for D (6 bases). Germline V gene lookup returns CDR1 SQVTM and CDR2 ANQGSEA. The CDR3 runs 18 residues. Trimming cost V 4 bases and J 0 bases, with 24 bases left between them. CDR3: CSVGKTRRTARMNTEAFF. CDR3 bases: TGCAGCGTTGGAAAAACACGAAGGACAGCCCGAATGAACACTGAAGCTTTCTTT.